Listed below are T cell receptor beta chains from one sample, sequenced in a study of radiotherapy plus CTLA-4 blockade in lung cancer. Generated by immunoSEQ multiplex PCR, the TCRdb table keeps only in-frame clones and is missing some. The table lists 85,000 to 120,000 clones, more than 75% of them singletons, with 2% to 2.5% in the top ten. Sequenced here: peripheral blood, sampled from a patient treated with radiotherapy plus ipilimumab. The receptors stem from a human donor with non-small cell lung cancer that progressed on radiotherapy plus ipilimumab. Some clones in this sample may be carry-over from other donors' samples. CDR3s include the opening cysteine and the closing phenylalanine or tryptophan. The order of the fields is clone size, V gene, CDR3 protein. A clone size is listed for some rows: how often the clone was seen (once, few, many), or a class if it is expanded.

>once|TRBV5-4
CASSLAGSYYEQYF
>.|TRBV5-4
CASSPSSGGETQYF
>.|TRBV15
CATSTGQLYEQYF
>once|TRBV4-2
CASSQTGQTNEQFF
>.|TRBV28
CASSTSGYTFTPLHF
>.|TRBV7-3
CASSLGARRGGELFF
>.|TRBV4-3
CASSQDSGYPNTEAFF
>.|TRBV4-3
CASSQVGGSSTDTQYF
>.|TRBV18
CASSVQGRNSPLHF
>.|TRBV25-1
CASSDSGGQNTGELFF
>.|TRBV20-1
CSFWDYGYTF
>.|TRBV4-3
CASSQSYNYGYTF
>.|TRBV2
CASSEFTDLGRNQPQHF
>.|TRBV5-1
CASSPGGTGNYGYTF
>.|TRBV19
CASSRQVSSYEQYF
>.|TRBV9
CASSSRAAPRELDTQYF
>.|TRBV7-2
CASKFDRYPSYEQYF
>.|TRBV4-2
CASSQGHTENYGYTF
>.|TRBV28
CASSRRRYGYTF
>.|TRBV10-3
CATVSGNTDTQYF
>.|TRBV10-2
CASSGALEAFF
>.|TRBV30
CKAGAGANVLTF
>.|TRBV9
CASSVLPEGQGTYEQYF
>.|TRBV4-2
CASSQGHHDSGNTIYF
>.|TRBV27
CASSLRTANTEAFF
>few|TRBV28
CASSSPFLSRGEETQYF
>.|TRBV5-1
CASSFQLAGVQETQYF
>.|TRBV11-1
CASILMAAAYGYTF
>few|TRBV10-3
CAISDGRGNYGYTF
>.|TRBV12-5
CASGLGWGQGEQYF
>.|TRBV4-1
CASSQTGGPGGGYTF
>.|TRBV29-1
CSTTGAPSNTGELFF
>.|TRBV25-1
CASSAPGGDVNEQFF
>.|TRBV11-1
CASSFISSYNEQFF
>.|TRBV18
CASSPGTATTDTQYF
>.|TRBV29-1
CSVDRARANYGYTF
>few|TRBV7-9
CASEGEPYEQYF
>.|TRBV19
CASSILSGGVLRNQPQHF
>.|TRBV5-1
CARSWAGGRGEVDHAYEQYF
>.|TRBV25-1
CASSEGDSPLHF
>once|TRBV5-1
CASSTLTGVGTDTQYF
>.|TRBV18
CASSPPGQSPLAKNIQYF
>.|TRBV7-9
CASSFKRGTSDTQYF
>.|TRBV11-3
CASSLDGQGSYEQFF
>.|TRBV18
CASSPRSTNTDTQYF
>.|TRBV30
CAWSAYNSPLHF